A single T cell receptor beta chain is shown here with its context. This sample is drawn from a study of blood T cell repertoires in COVID-19. Clones were sequenced by immunoSEQ multiplex PCR, and TCRdb holds only the in-frame ones, with some missing. The sample carries 150,000 to 250,000 clones, roughly 87% recorded once. Germline loops: CDR1 LGHDT, CDR2 YNNKEL (reference sequence). The J segment lost 8 bases and the V segment lost 5 bases, leaving 5 bases of the junction unmatched. The CDR3 is 13 residues long. Sequences were obtained from PBMCs or T cells enriched from blood (not recorded which). The receptor comes from a woman in her thirties who had recovered from COVID-19. The chain is built from TRBV3-1 (or the pseudogene TRBV3-2) and TRBJ1-2; TRBD1 matches 10 bases. Here the CDR3 DNA reads TGTGCCAGCAGCTACCGGGACAGGGGAGGCTACACCTTC. This gives the protein CASSYRDRGGYTF.